These 4 T cell receptor beta chains came from one sample sequenced in a study of blood T cells in healthy people across ages. It was with a sample-barcoded 5' primer and a J-beta primer mix that a second PCR of about 6 to 11 cycles was run. One entry per CDR3 protein results from TCRdb running MiXCR on the 5' RACE reads. The sample shows roughly 730,000 distinct CDR3 sequences, approximately 53% of them seen only once. Specimen: blood. These TCRs come from a man aged 40-55 years in good health.

This chain's CDR3 is CASSSMSVFGSPLHF. The CDR3 DNA reads TGTGCCAGCAGTTCTATGTCCGTGTTCGGTTCACCCCTCCACTTT. The rearrangement links TRBV28 to TRBJ1-6; D ambiguous. The ends were cut back, 4 bases at V and 9 bases at J, with 16 bases in the middle. This CDR3 has 15 residues. Germline CDR1 is MDHEN and CDR2 is SYDVKM.

The rearrangement uses TRBV7-9 and TRBJ1-1; TRBD1 is a possible D gene (6 bases). In germline, CDR1 is SEHNR, CDR2 FQNEAQ (reference sequence). The length of the CDR3 is 14 residues. V dropped 5 bases and J dropped 1 base, with 11 bases sitting between them. The CDR3 sequence: CASSPNRENTEAFF. In nucleotides, the CDR3 is TGTGCCAGCAGCCCTAACAGGGAGAACACTGAAGCTTTCTTT.

The chain employs TRBV6-6 and TRBJ1-2; D ambiguous. The V end lost 0 bases, the J end lost 3 bases, and 5 bases lay between the germline ends. The CDR3 runs 13 residues. Germline V CDR1 and CDR2: MNHNY, SVGAGI (reference sequence). CDR3 DNA: TGTGCCAGCAGTTACTCACCCGACTATGGCTACACCTTC. Its protein product is CASSYSPDYGYTF.

The chain has TRBV27 and TRBJ1-4, with 7 positions matching TRBD1. CDR3 length: 15 residues. Per germline, CDR1 MNHEY and CDR2 SMNVEV (reference sequence). Trimming removed 6 bases from V and 8 bases from J; junction bases left unmatched: 12. The CDR3 sequence: CASSSDRVAVEKLFF. The CDR3 nucleotides read TGTGCCAGCAGCTCCGACAGGGTGGCGGTCGAAAAACTGTTTTTT.